This T cell receptor beta chain is drawn from a study of vaccination and CD4 T cells after COVID-19. Study summary: SARS-CoV-2, HCoV-NL63, HCoV-OC43 and HCoV-229E supplied the overlapping spike peptides used to stimulate cells.

This CDR3 spans 15 amino acids. Per the germline V gene, CDR1 is MNHNS and CDR2 is SASEGT. Trimming pared 4 bases from V and 1 base from J, leaving 11 bases between. Noted treatment: approximately nine-day PBMC culture with coronavirus spike peptide pools or control peptides (ViraFEST assay). Per well, 1.5 million to 2.5 million PBMCs were cultured in the presence of about 10 IU/ml IL-2 and approximately 10 ug/ml peptide pools. Cultured CD4+ T cell DNA was sequenced using the Oncomine TCR Beta short-read assay. From the PCR reads, TCRdb called clonotypes with MiXCR, one entry per CDR3 protein. The data hold roughly 24,000 distinct CDR3 sequences, with around three fifths observed a single time. In its sample, this clonotype was seen once. Its antigen is unknown.

Sequencing was done on a sample of CD4+ T cells from blood, cultured in vitro. The sequence was obtained from a human donor who had recovered from COVID-19. V gene TRBV6-1 combines with J gene TRBJ1-5; tentatively, D is TRBD1 (6 bases). CDR3 nucleotide sequence: TGTGCCAGCAGTGCACCGGGACAAAGCAATCAGCCCCAGCATTTT. Protein: CASSAPGQSNQPQHF.